This TCR beta chain was observed in a study of blood T cell repertoires in COVID-19. Across the study: Researchers got acute and convalescent COVID-19 samples from the United States, Italy and Spain. PBMCs, B-cell-depleted T cells, or T cells were the source of the cDNA or gDNA that made up the material.

V dropped 4 bases and J dropped 8 bases, with 20 bases sitting between them. CDR1 SGHTA and CDR2 FQGNSA come from the germline V gene. The length of the CDR3 is 16 residues. The repertoire was sequenced with immunoSEQ multiplex PCR; TCRdb's copy has only in-frame clones and lacks some. Among tens of thousands of clones listed, roughly 80% were seen once. V usage is TRBV7-2 and J usage is TRBJ1-4; D might be TRBD1 (5 bases). What was sequenced was peripheral blood. The TCR was taken from a human donor in a cohort sampled during active or convalescent COVID-19. The CDR3 DNA sequence: TGTGCCAGCAGCTCTTCCCGCCAGGGCACAGGAGAAAAACTGTTTTTT. It translates to CASSSSRQGTGEKLFF.